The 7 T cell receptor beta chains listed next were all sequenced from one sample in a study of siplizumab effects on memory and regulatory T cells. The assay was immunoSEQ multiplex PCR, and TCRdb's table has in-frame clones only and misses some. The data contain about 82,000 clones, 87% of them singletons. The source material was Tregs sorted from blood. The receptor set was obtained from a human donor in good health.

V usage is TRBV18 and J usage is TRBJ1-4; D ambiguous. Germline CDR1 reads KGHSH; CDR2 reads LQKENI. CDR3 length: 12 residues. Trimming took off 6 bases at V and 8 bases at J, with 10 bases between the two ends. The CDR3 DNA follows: TGTGCCAGCTCCCCCATGGGGGAAAAACTGTTTTTT. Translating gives CASSPMGEKLFF.

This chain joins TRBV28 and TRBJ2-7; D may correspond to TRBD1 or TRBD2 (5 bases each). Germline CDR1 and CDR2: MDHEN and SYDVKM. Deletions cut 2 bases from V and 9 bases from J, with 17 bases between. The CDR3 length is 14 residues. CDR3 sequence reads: CASSLGSIGDRQYF. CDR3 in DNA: TGTGCCAGCAGTTTAGGTAGTATAGGGGACCGGCAGTACTTC. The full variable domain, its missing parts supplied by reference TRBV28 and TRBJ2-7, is DVKVTQSSRYLVKRTGEKVFLECVQDMDHENMFWYRQDPGLGLRLIYFSYDVKMKEKGDIPEGYSVSREKKERFSLILESASTNQTSMYLCASSLGSIGDRQYFGPGTRLTVT.

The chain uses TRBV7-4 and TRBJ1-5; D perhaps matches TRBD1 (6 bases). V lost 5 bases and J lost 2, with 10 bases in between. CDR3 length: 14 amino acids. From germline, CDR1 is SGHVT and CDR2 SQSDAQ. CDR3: CASSKGGCNQPQHF. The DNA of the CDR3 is TGTGCCAGCAGCAAGGGGGGGTGCAATCAGCCCCAGCATTTT.

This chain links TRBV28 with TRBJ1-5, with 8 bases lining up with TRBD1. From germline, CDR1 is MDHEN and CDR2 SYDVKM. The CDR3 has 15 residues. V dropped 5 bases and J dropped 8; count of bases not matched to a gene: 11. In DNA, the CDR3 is TGTGCCAGCAGTCTCTCCAGGGGGCAAGGGGAGCCCCAGCATTTT. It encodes CASSLSRGQGEPQHF.

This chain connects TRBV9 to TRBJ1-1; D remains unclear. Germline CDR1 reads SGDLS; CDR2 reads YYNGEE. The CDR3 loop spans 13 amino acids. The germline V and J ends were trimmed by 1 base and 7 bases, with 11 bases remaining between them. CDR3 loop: CASSVRLWGEAFF. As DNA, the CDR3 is TGTGCCAGCAGCGTACGTTTATGGGGTGAAGCTTTCTTT.

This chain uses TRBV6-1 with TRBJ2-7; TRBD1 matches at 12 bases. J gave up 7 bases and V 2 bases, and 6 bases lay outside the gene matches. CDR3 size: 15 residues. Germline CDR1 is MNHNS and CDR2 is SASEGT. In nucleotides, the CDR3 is TGTGCCAGCAGTGAATCGGGACAGGGGGCAGGAGAGCAGTACTTC. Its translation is CASSESGQGAGEQYF.

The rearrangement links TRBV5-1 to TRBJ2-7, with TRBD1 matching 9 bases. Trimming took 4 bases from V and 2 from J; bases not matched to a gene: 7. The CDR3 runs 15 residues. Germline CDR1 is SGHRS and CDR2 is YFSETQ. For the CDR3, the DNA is TGCGCCAGCAGCCGCGGACAGGGGCTTCCCTACGAGCAGTACTTC. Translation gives CASSRGQGLPYEQYF.